This TCR beta chain was recovered during a study of T cell clones after liver transplantation (dated by TCRdb to about 2019). In the study overall: The samples were obtained from ITN030ST, a randomized trial that attempted immunosuppression withdrawal within 2 years after liver transplantation. Tolerance was defined as complete immunosuppression withdrawal for at least one year with no rise in liver enzymes beyond twice the upper limit of normal. Until randomization at 12-24 months post-transplant, subjects were given standard immunosuppression, with no induction therapy. Blood samples were taken pre-transplant, pre-randomization before withdrawal, and post-randomization after full withdrawal or failed withdrawal. The studied cohort comprised 8 liver transplant recipients, 3 classified as tolerant and 5 as non-tolerant. Three of the eight recipients were HCV-positive; the others were transplanted for non-autoimmune, non-viral indications. Donor-reactive T cell clones were identified by TCRbeta sequencing after a pre-transplant mixed lymphocyte reaction and then tracked in post-transplant blood. As an antigen-independent comparator for donor-reactive sequences, third party-reactive TCRbeta sequences were also identified from pre-transplant MLRs.

V and J lose 3 bases and 7 bases, and a span of 16 bases separates them. From the cysteine through the phenylalanine, the CDR3 covers 14 amino acids. Just CDR3 DNA is preserved here, 42 bases in frame from base 1. Reading the germline V gene gives CDR1 SGHAT and CDR2 FQNNGV. What the work shows at the level of the full study, not this receptor alone: Donor-reactive sequences decreased more than third party-reactive sequences, which suggests partial antigen-specific deletion that was not related to withdrawal success. Since no allograft tissue specimens were available, donor-reactive T cells may have migrated into the graft instead of being deleted. When repertoire turnover was taken into account, detection of donor-reactive sequences was significantly reduced in 7 of 8 subjects for CD4 and in 8 of 8 subjects for CD8. In most of the 8 subjects, circulating donor-reactive CD4 TCRbeta sequences decreased significantly after transplant, regardless of tolerance or HCV status. The conclusions were considered preliminary, being limited by small, heterogeneous patient numbers and non-standardized post-transplant time points. In two subjects, low numbers of available donor cells limited the measurable donor-reactive repertoire.

The time point label corresponds to: pre-transplant. Unstimulated PBMCs, after thawing, were stained for CD3, CD4 and CD8 and then FACS-sorted into CD3+CD4+ and CD3+CD8+ populations. All 8 studied subjects were randomized to withdrawal of immunosuppression. Genomic DNA was isolated with the Qiagen DNeasy Blood and Tissue Kit. Turning to this clone: Its antigen target is currently unknown. No base qualities exist here, and no much larger clone lies one base off it.

High-throughput TCRbeta CDR3 sequencing of frozen genomic DNA was performed by immunoSEQ, including PCR amplification, mapping, bias correction and internal controls. The paper's processing steps were these. Productive rearrangements were kept, and unique TCRbeta sequences were defined by CDR3 nucleotide sequence plus V and J gene. For a sequence to be called donor-reactive, it needed a frequency of at least 0.01% and at least 5-fold expansion in CFSE-low cells compared with unstimulated pre-transplant cells. To ensure at least 90% detection power, minimum frequency thresholds were set for each subject based on that subject's lowest-template unstimulated sample. Jensen-Shannon divergence between the top 1000 TCRbeta sequences post-transplant and pre-transplant was used to measure repertoire turnover. Two-sided Fisher's exact tests were used to test for changes in how often donor-reactive sequences were detected. Drawn from immuneACCESS, this table holds only the in-frame rearrangements with V and J called that TCRdb kept. Clones are partly lost; checked studies trace under half to an unresolved V gene and leave the rest unexplained. V and J calls and clone size are those listed in that table; D and trimming were worked out from the DNA. Here the sample has about 75,000 clones; roughly nine tenths occur a single time. The ten largest make up 2.7% of the sample.

The TCR sequence derives from a human donor who received a liver transplant. The receptor chain draws on TRBV11-2 and TRBJ2-7; TRBD1 is a possible D gene, resting on 6 matching bases. The sequencing used CD4+ T cells from blood, collected before liver transplant. The DNA sequence is TGTGCCAGCAGCTTTCGGACAGCGGCCGTGGAGCAGTACTTC. Its coded protein is CASSFRTAAVEQYF.